This entry lists 15 T cell receptor beta chains sequenced from one sample in a study of CD8 T cells in Susac syndrome. Random hexamers primed reverse transcription of 0.5 to 1 ug RNA. TCRdb independently ran MiXCR on the immunoSEQ multiplex PCR reads; one entry per CDR3 protein. The sample lists tens of thousands of distinct CDR3 sequences, roughly 96% seen once, with 0.41% in the top ten. The sequenced material came from CD8+ T cells from PBMCs. Receptors were obtained from a human donor with Susac syndrome.

This clonotype was counted once. The chain carries TRBV20-1 and TRBJ2-7, with 9 bases aligning to TRBD1. V trimming: 3 bases; J trimming: 9 bases; junction bases outside the gene matches: 15. Germline loops: CDR1 DFQATT, CDR2 SNEGSKA (reference sequence). The CDR3 contains 15 residues. This chain's CDR3 is CSARDPGQGVLGQYF. CDR3 sequence (DNA): TGCAGTGCTAGGGACCCGGGACAGGGCGTTTTAGGGCAGTACTTC.

CDR3 sequence reads: CASSSPHGYTF. CDR3 coding DNA: TGCGCCAGCAGCTCCCCCCATGGCTACACCTTC. V and J are TRBV5-1 and TRBJ1-2; unclear D gene. V lost 3 bases and J 6 bases, leaving 6 bases between the germline ends. The CDR3 has 11 amino acids. Germline V lookup: CDR1 SGHRS, CDR2 YFSETQ. The whole variable domain, remainder taken from reference TRBV5-1 and TRBJ1-2, is KAGVTQTPRYLIKTRGQQVTLSCSPISGHRSVSWYQQTPGQGLQFLFEYFSETQRNKGNFPGRFSGRQFSNSRSEMNVSTLELGDSALYLCASSSPHGYTFGSGTRLTVV.

The CDR3 region is CASSTQGAYEQYF. CDR3 nucleotides: TGTGCCAGCAGTACACAGGGCGCCTACGAGCAGTACTTC. The chain carries TRBV27 and TRBJ2-7; tentative D call: TRBD1 (6 bases). This CDR3 is 13 amino acids long. Trimming cost V 5 bases and J 2 bases, with 10 bases left between them. Germline CDR1 and CDR2: MNHEY and SMNVEV (reference sequence).

This clonotype was detected once. The chain couples TRBV27 to TRBJ2-7, with unresolved D. V lost 5 bases and J lost 1, with 12 bases in between. The CDR3 sequence is 14 residues long. CDR1 is MNHEY, CDR2 SMNVEV, per germline (reference sequence). This chain's CDR3 is CASSPTVGSYEQYV. CDR3 bases: TGTGCCAGCAGTCCTACCGTGGGGTCCTACGAGCAGTACGTC.

The chain combines TRBV28 with TRBJ2-3; 12 bases line up with TRBD2. V gave up 3 bases and J gave up 3 bases; unmatched junction bases: 7. Germline V gives CDR1 MDHEN, CDR2 SYDVKM. CDR3 length equals 17 residues. As DNA, the CDR3 is TGTGCCAGCAGTTTCGAGACTAGCGGGAGTGGGACAGATACGCAGTATTTT. It encodes CASSFETSGSGTDTQYF.

The chain employs TRBV29-1 and TRBJ2-2; D is unresolved. V lost 2 bases to trimming and J lost 4 bases, with 17 bases between them. The CDR3 has 16 residues. Germline assignment: CDR1 SQVTM and CDR2 ANQGSEA. CDR3 in DNA: TGCAGCGTTGAAACCGGGCCTCCACTAAGCACCGGGGAGCTGTTTTTT. It translates to CSVETGPPLSTGELFF.

J is TRBJ2-1 and V is TRBV29-1; 8 bases are a match to TRBD2. V trimming: 1 base; J trimming: 8 bases; junction bases outside the gene matches: 13. Germline CDR1 and CDR2: SQVTM and ANQGSEA. The CDR3 loop spans 16 amino acids. CDR3: CSVEGSGGEGSDEQFF. In nucleotides, the CDR3 is TGCAGCGTTGAAGGTTCCGGGGGGGAGGGCTCCGATGAGCAGTTCTTC.

This chain joins TRBV4-2 and TRBJ2-3; tentatively, D is TRBD2 (6 bases). The CDR3 sequence is 17 residues long. Deletions cut 0 bases from V and 1 base from J, with 14 bases between. The germline V gene has CDR1 LGHNA and CDR2 YNFKEQ. The CDR3 loop reads CASSQEARDSGTDTQYF. The CDR3 region has the DNA TGTGCCAGCAGCCAAGAAGCAAGGGACTCAGGCACAGATACGCAGTATTTT.

The rearrangement joins TRBV29-1 to TRBJ2-3; unclear D gene. Germline CDR1 reads SQVTM; CDR2 reads ANQGSEA. The CDR3 is 13 amino acids. The ends were cut back, 4 bases at V and 2 bases at J, with 10 bases in the middle. The CDR3 loop is CSVARLDTDTQYF. CDR3 coding DNA: TGCAGCGTTGCCAGGCTTGACACAGATACGCAGTATTTT.

CDR3 loop: CASSYSGVTGELFF. The CDR3 nucleotides read TGTGCCAGCAGTTACTCCGGGGTTACCGGGGAGCTGTTTTTT. The V and J genes are TRBV6-5 and TRBJ2-2; tentatively, D is TRBD2 (5 bases). The V end lost 0 bases, the J end lost 5 bases, and 7 bases lay between the germline ends. CDR1 is MNHEY, CDR2 SVGAGI, per germline. The CDR3 is 14 amino acids.

The rearrangement links TRBV15 to TRBJ2-7; TRBD1 agrees at 8 bases. Per germline, CDR1 LNHNV and CDR2 YYDKDF (reference sequence). CDR3 length equals 15 residues. The V and J ends lost 0 bases and 6 bases, in that order; junction bases with no gene match: 7. In nucleotides, the CDR3 is TGTGCCACCAGCAGAGATCGCGGGACAGGTCGCGAGCAGTACTTC. As protein: CATSRDRGTGREQYF.

The chain combines TRBV5-6 with TRBJ2-1; unclear D gene. The germline V gene encodes CDR1 SGHDT and CDR2 YYEEEE. The CDR3 has 17 residues. The V gene lost 2 bases and the J gene lost 0 bases, with 15 bases spanning the gap. This CDR3 reads CASSFSSGSSSYNEQFF. The CDR3, as DNA: TGTGCCAGCAGCTTCTCATCAGGCTCTAGCTCCTACAATGAGCAGTTCTTC.

The chain employs TRBV7-8 and TRBJ2-7; 8 bases line up with TRBD1. The germline gives CDR1 SGHVS, CDR2 FQNEAQ. J was trimmed by 5 bases and V by 4 bases; bases with no gene match: 7. The CDR3 consists of 14 residues. Here the CDR3 reads CASSSLTGVDEQYF. The CDR3 bases are TGTGCCAGCAGCTCCCTGACAGGGGTCGACGAGCAGTACTTC.

The chain carries TRBV28 and TRBJ2-2; D is possibly TRBD2 (6 bases). This CDR3 is 16 amino acids long. CDR1 and CDR2 (germline): MDHEN, SYDVKM. With 6 bases removed from V and 3 bases from J, the gap between germline ends came to 17 bases. CDR3 coding DNA: TGTGCCAGCAGCCGGGGCGGTAGCGGCTACACCGGGGAGCTGTTTTTT. Protein: CASSRGGSGYTGELFF. The complete variable domain, with remaining parts taken from reference TRBV28 and TRBJ2-2, reads DVKVTQSSRYLVKRTGEKVFLECVQDMDHENMFWYRQDPGLGLRLIYFSYDVKMKEKGDIPEGYSVSREKKERFSLILESASTNQTSMYLCASSRGGSGYTGELFFGEGSRLTVL.

The chain is built from TRBV6-5 and TRBJ2-5; 9 nucleotides match TRBD2. The germline gives CDR1 MNHEY, CDR2 SVGAGI. The CDR3 runs to 13 residues. The V and J ends lost 5 bases and 4 bases, in that order; junction bases with no gene match: 2. CDR3 nucleotide sequence: TGTGCCAGCAGTACACTAGCGGGAGAGACCCAGTACTTC. Translated, it gives CASSTLAGETQYF.